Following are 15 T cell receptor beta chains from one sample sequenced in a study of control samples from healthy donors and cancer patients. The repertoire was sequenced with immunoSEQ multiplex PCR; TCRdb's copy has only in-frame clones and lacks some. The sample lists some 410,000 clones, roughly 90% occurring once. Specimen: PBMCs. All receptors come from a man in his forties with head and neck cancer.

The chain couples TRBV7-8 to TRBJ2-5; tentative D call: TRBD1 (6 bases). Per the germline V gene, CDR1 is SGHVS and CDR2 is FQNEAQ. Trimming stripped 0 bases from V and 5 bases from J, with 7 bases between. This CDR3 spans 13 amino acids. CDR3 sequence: CASSLARGETQYF. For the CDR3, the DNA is TGTGCCAGCAGCTTAGCGAGGGGGGAGACCCAGTACTTC.

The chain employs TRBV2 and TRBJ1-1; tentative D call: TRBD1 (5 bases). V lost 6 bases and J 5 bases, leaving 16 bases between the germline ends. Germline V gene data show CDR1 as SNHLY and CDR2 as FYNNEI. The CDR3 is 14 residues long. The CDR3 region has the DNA TGTGCCAGCAGAACGAGGGGCCTAAGTACTGAAGCTTTCTTT. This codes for CASRTRGLSTEAFF.

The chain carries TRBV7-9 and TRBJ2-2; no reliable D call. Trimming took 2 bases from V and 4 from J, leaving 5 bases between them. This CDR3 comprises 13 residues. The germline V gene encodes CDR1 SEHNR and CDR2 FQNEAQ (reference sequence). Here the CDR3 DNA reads TGTGCCAGCAGCTTATTGAGCACCGGGGAGCTGTTTTTT. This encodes CASSLLSTGELFF. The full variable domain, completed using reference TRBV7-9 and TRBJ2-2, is DTGVSQNPRHKITKRGQNVTFRCDPISEHNRLYWYRQTLGQGPEFLTYFQNEAQLEKSRLLSDRFSAERPKGSFSTLEIQRTEQGDSAMYLCASSLLSTGELFFGEGSRLTVL.

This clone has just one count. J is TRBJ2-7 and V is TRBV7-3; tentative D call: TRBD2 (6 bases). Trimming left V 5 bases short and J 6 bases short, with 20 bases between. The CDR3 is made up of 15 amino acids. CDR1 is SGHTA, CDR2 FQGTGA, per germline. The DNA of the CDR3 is TGTGCCAGCAGCCCATCGGACCGGGAGAGCAGCGAGCAGTACTTC. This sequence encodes CASSPSDRESSEQYF.

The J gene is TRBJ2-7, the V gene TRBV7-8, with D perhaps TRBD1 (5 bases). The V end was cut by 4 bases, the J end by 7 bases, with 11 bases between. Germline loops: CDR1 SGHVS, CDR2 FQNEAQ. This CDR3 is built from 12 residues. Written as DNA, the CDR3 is TGTGCCAGCAGCTCTGGGGCTAGGGAGCAGTACTTC. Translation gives CASSSGAREQYF.

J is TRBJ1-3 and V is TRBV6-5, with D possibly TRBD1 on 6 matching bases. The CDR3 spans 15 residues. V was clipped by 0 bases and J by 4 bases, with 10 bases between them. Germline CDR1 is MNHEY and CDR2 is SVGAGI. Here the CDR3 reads CASSYSSGQGNTIYF. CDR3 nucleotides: TGTGCCAGCAGTTACTCGAGCGGACAGGGAAACACCATATATTTT.

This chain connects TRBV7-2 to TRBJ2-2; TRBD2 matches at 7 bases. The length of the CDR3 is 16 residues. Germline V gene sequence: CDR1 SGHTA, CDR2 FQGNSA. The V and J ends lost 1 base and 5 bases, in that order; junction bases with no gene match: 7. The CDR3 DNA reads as TGTGCCAGCAGCTTAGGTTCTAGCGGATTGACCGGGGAGCTGTTTTTT. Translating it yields CASSLGSSGLTGELFF.

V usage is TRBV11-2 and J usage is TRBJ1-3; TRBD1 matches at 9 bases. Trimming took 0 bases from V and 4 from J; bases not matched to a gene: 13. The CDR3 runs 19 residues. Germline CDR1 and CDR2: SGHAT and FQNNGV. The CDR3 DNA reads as TGTGCCAGCAGCTTAGATCGGGGTATTCGGACAGGGGTCGGAAACACCATATATTTT. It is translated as CASSLDRGIRTGVGNTIYF.

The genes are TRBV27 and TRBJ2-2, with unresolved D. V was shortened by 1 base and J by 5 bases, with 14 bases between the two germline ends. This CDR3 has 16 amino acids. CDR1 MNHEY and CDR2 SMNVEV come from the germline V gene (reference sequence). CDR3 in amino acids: CASSLYGQSGTGELFF. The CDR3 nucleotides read TGTGCCAGCAGTTTATACGGCCAATCCGGTACCGGGGAGCTGTTTTTT.

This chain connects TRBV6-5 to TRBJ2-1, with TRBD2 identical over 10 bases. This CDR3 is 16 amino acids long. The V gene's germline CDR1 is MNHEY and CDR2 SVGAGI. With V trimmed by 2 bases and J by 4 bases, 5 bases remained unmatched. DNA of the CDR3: TGTGCCAGCAGTTACGTTTCTAGCGGGGGTTACAATGAGCAGTTCTTC. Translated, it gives CASSYVSSGGYNEQFF.

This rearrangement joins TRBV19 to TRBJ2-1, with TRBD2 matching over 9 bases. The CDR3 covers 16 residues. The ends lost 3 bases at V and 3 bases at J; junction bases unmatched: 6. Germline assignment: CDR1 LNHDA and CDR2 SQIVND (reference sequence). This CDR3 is CASSILSSGGYNEQFF. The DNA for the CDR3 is TGTGCCAGTAGTATCCTGAGTAGCGGGGGCTACAATGAGCAGTTCTTC.

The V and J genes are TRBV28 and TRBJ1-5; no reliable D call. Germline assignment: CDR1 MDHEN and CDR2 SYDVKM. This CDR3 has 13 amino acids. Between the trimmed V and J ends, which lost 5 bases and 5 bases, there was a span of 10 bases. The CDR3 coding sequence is TGTGCCAGCAGTCGAGACGGTTATCAGCCCCAGCATTTT. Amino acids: CASSRDGYQPQHF.

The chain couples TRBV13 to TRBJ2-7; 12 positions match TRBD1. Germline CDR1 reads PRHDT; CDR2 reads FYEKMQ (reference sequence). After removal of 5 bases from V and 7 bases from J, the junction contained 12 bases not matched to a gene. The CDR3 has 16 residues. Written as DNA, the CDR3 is TGTGCCAGCAGCCTTCGGGGGACAGGGGGCTTAAGGGAGCAGTACTTC. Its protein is CASSLRGTGGLREQYF.

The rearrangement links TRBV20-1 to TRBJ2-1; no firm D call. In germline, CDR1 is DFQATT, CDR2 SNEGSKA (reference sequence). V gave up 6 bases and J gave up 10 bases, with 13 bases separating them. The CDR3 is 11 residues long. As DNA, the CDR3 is TGCAGTGCCCCCTGGGGAAGAGAGCAGTTCTTC. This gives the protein CSAPWGREQFF.

The CDR3 loop is CASSHSTGWDEKLFF. In nucleotides, the CDR3 is TGCGCCAGCAGCCATTCGACAGGGTGGGATGAAAAACTGTTTTTT. The rearrangement links TRBV4-3 to TRBJ1-4; TRBD1 matches at 7 bases. CDR1 is LGHNA and CDR2 is YSLEER in the germline V gene. This CDR3 is 15 amino acids long. V lost 3 bases to trimming and J lost 6 bases; unmatched junction nucleotides: 7.